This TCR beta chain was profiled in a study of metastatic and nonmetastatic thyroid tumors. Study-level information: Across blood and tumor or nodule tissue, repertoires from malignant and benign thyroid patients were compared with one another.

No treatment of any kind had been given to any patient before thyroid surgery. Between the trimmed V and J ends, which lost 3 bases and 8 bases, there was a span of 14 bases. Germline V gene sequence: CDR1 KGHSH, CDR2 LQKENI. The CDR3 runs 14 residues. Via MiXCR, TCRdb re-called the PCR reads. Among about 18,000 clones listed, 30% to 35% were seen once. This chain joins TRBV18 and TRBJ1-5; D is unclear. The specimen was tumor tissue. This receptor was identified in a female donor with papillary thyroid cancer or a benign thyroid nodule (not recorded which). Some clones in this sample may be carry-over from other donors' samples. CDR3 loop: CASSPQGPTEPQHF. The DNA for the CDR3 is TGTGCCAGCTCACCCCAAGGACCGACTGAGCCCCAGCATTTT.